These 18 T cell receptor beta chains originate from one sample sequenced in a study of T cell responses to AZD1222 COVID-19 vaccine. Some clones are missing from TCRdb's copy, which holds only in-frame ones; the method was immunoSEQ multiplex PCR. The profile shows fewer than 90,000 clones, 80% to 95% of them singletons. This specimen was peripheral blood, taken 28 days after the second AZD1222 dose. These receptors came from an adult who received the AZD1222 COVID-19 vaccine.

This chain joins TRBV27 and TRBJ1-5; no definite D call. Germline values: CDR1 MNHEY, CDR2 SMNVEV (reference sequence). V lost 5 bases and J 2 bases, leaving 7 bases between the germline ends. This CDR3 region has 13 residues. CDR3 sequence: CASSPGGNQPQHF. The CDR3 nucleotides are TGTGCCAGCAGTCCAGGCGGCAATCAGCCCCAGCATTTT.

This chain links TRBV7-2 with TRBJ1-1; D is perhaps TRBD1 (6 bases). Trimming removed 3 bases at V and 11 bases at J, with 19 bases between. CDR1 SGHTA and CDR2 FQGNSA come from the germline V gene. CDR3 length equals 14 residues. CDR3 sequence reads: CASSFERGGIRAFF. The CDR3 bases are TGTGCCAGCAGCTTCGAAAGAGGGGGGATTAGGGCTTTCTTT.

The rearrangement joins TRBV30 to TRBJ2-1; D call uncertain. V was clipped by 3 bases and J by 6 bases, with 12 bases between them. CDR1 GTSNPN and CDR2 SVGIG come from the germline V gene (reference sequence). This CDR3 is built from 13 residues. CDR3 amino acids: CAWRIRWVNEQFF. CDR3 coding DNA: TGTGCCTGGAGGATCCGGTGGGTCAATGAGCAGTTCTTC.

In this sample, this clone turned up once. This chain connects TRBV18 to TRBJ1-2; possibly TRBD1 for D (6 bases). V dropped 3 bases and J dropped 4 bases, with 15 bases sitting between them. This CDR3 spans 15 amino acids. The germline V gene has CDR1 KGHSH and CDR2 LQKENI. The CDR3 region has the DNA TGTGCCAGCTCACCCGTGGACAGCGGTTTCTATGGCTACACCTTC. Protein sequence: CASSPVDSGFYGYTF. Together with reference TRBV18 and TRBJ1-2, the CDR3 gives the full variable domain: NAGVMQNPRHLVRRRGQEARLRCSPMKGHSHVYWYRQLPEEGLKFMVYLQKENIIDESGMPKERFSAEFPKEGPSILRIQQVVRGDSAAYFCASSPVDSGFYGYTFGSGTRLTVV.

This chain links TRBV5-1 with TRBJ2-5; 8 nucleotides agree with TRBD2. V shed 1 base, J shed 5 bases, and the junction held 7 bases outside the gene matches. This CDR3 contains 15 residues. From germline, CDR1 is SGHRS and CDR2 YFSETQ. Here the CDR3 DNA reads TGCGCCAGCAGCTTGACCGGGACTAGTGGGGAGACCCAGTACTTC. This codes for CASSLTGTSGETQYF.

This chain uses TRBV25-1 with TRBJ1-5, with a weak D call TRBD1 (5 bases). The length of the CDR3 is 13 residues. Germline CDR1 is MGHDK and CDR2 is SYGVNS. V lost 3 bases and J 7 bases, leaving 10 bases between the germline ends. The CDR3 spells CASSDQGSQPQHF. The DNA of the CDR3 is TGTGCCAGCAGTGATCAGGGATCCCAGCCCCAGCATTTT.

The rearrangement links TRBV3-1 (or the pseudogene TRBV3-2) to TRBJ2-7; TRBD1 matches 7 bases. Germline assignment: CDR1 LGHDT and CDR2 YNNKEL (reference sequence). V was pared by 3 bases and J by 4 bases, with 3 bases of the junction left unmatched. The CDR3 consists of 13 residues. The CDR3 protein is CASSHQQGYEQYF. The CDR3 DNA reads TGTGCCAGCAGCCACCAACAGGGGTACGAGCAGTACTTC.

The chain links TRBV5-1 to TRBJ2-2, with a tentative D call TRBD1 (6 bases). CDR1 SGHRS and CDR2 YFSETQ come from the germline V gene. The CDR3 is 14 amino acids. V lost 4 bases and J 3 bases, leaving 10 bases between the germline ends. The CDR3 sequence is CASSPRTDTGELFF. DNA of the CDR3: TGCGCCAGCAGCCCCCGGACAGACACCGGGGAGCTGTTTTTT.

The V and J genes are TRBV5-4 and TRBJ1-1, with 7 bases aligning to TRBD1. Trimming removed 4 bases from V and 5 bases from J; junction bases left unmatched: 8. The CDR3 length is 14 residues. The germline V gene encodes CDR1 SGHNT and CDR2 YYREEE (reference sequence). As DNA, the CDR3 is TGTGCCAGCAGCACCCCGACAGGGCAGACTGAAGCTTTCTTT. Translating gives CASSTPTGQTEAFF.

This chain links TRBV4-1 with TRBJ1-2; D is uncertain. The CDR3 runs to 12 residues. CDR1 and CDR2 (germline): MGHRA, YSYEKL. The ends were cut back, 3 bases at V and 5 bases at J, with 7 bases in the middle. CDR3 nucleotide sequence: TGCGCCAGCAGCCAGAACGGATATGGCTACACCTTC. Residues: CASSQNGYGYTF.

The CDR3 DNA is TGTGCCAGCAGTTTTCGGTACACTGAAGCTTTCTTT. This sequence encodes CASSFRYTEAFF. This chain links TRBV12-3 or TRBV12-4 with TRBJ1-1; D not resolved. The CDR3 spans 12 residues. Between the trimmed V and J ends, which lost 3 bases and 3 bases, there was a span of 5 bases.

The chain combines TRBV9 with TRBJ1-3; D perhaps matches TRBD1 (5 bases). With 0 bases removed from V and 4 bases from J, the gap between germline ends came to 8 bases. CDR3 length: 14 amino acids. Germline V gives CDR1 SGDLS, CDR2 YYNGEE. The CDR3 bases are TGTGCCAGCAGCGTAGCAGGGTTAGGAAACACCATATATTTT. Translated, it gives CASSVAGLGNTIYF.

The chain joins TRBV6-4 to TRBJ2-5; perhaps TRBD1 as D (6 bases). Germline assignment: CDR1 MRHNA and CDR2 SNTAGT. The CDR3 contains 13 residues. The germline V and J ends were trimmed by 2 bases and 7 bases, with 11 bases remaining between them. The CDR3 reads CASSDVLGGTQYF. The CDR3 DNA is TGTGCCAGCAGTGACGTCCTAGGGGGGACCCAGTACTTC.

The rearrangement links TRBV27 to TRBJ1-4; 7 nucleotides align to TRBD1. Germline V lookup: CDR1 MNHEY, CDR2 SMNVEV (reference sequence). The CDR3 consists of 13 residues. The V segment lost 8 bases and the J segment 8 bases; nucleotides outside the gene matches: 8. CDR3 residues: CASGRAQGEKLFF. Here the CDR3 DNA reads TGTGCCAGCGGCCGGGCACAGGGGGAAAAACTGTTTTTT.

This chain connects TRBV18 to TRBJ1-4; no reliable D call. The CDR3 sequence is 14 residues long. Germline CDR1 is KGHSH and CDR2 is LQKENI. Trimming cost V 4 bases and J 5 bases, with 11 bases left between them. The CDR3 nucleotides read TGTGCCAGCTCACTCGACCGATTAAATGAAAAACTGTTTTTT. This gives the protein CASSLDRLNEKLFF.

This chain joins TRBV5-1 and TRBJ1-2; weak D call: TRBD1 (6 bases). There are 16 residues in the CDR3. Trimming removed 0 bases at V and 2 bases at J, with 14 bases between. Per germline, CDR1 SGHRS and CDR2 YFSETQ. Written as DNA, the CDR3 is TGCGCCAGCAGCTTGGGTGACCACAGGGAAAACTATGGCTACACCTTC. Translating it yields CASSLGDHRENYGYTF.

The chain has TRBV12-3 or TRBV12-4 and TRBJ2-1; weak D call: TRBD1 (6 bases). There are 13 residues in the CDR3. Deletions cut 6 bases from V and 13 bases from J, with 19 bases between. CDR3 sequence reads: CASSPNHRESQFF. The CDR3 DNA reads TGTGCCAGCAGCCCGAACCACAGGGAGAGTCAGTTCTTC.

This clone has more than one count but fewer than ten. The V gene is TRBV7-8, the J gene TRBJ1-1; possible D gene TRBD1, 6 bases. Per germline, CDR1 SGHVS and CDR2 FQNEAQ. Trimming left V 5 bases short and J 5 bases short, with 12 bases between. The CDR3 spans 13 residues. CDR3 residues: CASSRDIETEAFF. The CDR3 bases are TGTGCCAGCAGCAGGGACATAGAAACTGAAGCTTTCTTT.